These T cell receptor beta chains were read from a single sample in a study of T cells in Graves' hyperthyroidism and ophthalmopathy. TCRdb redid the calling of the multiplex PCR reads with MiXCR, one entry per CDR3 protein. The sample has about 610,000 distinct CDR3 sequences, over 12% seen once; the top ten hold roughly 4.5%. Sequencing used blood. Source of these receptors: a woman aged 40 to 50 with Graves' ophthalmopathy. CDR3s include the opening cysteine and the closing phenylalanine or tryptophan. A D gene is named only where the DNA matches it firmly. Clone size, where shown, is once, few, many, or a class for clones that have expanded.

cdr3_aa | cdr3_nt | v_call | d_call | clone_size | cdr3_length | j_call
CASSFRDYTQYF | TGTGCCAGCAGCTTTAGGGACTATACGCAGTATTTT | TRBV7-8 | . | many | 12 | TRBJ2-3
CASSYRGQVYEQYF | TGTGCCAGCAGTTATAGGGGACAGGTCTACGAGCAGTACTTC | TRBV6-2/TRBV6-3 | TRBD1 | many | 14 | TRBJ2-7
CATSRDGRRRTNTEAFF | TGTGCCACCAGCAGAGATGGCCGGAGACGGACGAACACTGAAGCTTTCTTT | TRBV15 | . | . | 17 | TRBJ1-1
CASSLVGPGGPQYF | TGTGCCAGCAGCTTAGTGGGGCCAGGGGGCCCCCAGTACTTC | TRBV11-2 | TRBD1 | . | 14 | TRBJ2-5
CASSRQGRGQETQYF | TGTGCCAGCAGTAGGCAGGGAAGGGGCCAAGAGACCCAGTACTTC | TRBV2 | . | many | 15 | TRBJ2-5
CASSPTPNSYEQYF | TGTGCCAGCAGTCCCACTCCTAACTCCTACGAGCAGTACTTC | TRBV27 | . | . | 14 | TRBJ2-7
CAISADLTGGAVAYEQYF | TGTGCCATCAGTGCGGACTTGACCGGGGGGGCAGTTGCCTACGAGCAGTACTTC | TRBV10-3 | TRBD2 | many | 18 | TRBJ2-7
CASSPGDSLNTEAFF | TGTGCCAGCTCACCAGGGGACAGCTTGAACACTGAAGCTTTCTTT | TRBV18 | TRBD1 | . | 15 | TRBJ1-1
CASSYPRGASGIQETQYF | TGTGCCAGCAGTTACCCCCGTGGGGCTAGCGGGATACAAGAGACCCAGTACTTC | TRBV6-5 | TRBD2 | . | 18 | TRBJ2-5
CASSSQGRLNYGYTF | TGTGCCAGCAGCTCACAGGGGCGACTTAACTATGGCTACACCTTC | TRBV7-9 | TRBD1 | many | 15 | TRBJ1-2
CASSWGGIGELFF | TGTGCCAGCAGTTGGGGAGGGATCGGGGAGCTGTTTTTT | TRBV12-3/TRBV12-4 | TRBD2 | many | 13 | TRBJ2-2
CASSESLAGVYNEQFF | TGTGCCAGCAGTGAATCCCTAGCGGGGGTCTACAATGAGCAGTTCTTC | TRBV2 | TRBD2 | . | 16 | TRBJ2-1
CATSEGQGYEQYF | TGTGCCACCAGTGAGGGACAGGGCTACGAGCAGTACTTC | TRBV24-1 | TRBD1 | many | 13 | TRBJ2-7
CASSQGDGLNTEAFF | TGCGCCAGCAGCCAAGGGGACGGATTGAACACTGAAGCTTTCTTT | TRBV4-1 | . | many | 15 | TRBJ1-1
CASSFQQVLQETQYF | TGTGCCAGCAGCTTCCAACAGGTTTTACAAGAGACCCAGTACTTC | TRBV7-9 | . | many | 15 | TRBJ2-5
CASSLSPVQETQYF | TGTGCCAGCAGTTTATCCCCGGTACAAGAGACCCAGTACTTC | TRBV12-3/TRBV12-4 | . | many | 14 | TRBJ2-5
CASSFDRRREAFF | TGTGCCAGCAGCTTTGACAGGAGGAGGGAAGCTTTCTTT | TRBV7-2 | . | many | 13 | TRBJ1-1
CASSPDIYSNQPQHF | TGTGCCAGCAGTCCGGACATCTATAGCAATCAGCCCCAGCATTTT | TRBV6-2/TRBV6-3 | . | . | 15 | TRBJ1-5
CASSQNPVREEQYF | TGTGCCAGCAGTCAAAACCCAGTAAGGGAGGAGCAGTACTTC | TRBV28 | . | few | 14 | TRBJ2-7
CASSRMISGEQYF | TGTGCCAGCAGCCGAATGATATCCGGGGAGCAGTACTTC | TRBV14 | . | many | 13 | TRBJ2-7
CSARDTRSSKDEQYF | TGCAGTGCTAGAGATACCCGATCTAGCAAGGACGAGCAGTACTTC | TRBV20-1 | . | many | 15 | TRBJ2-7
CSAPQLAGGLTYEQYF | TGCAGTGCCCCCCAACTAGCGGGAGGACTAACCTACGAGCAGTACTTC | TRBV20-1 | TRBD2 | . | 16 | TRBJ2-7
CASSEDSAKETQYF | TGTGCCAGCAGTGAAGATAGCGCCAAAGAGACCCAGTACTTC | TRBV2 | . | many | 14 | TRBJ2-5
CASSIRDSLEAFF | TGTGCCAGTAGTATCCGGGACAGCCTTGAAGCTTTCTTT | TRBV19 | TRBD1 | few | 13 | TRBJ1-1
CASSLGHRGLTEAFF | TGTGCCAGCTCACTGGGGCACAGGGGGCTGACTGAAGCTTTCTTT | TRBV18 | TRBD1 | . | 15 | TRBJ1-1
CASSPRLAEAYEQYF | TGTGCCAGCAGCCCTCGACTAGCGGAGGCCTACGAGCAGTACTTC | TRBV14 | TRBD2 | . | 15 | TRBJ2-7
CASSSLNTGELFF | TGTGCCAGCAGTTCCTTGAACACCGGGGAGCTGTTTTTT | TRBV28 | . | many | 13 | TRBJ2-2
CATWDGSLNQPQHF | TGTGCCACCTGGGACGGCAGCCTCAATCAGCCCCAGCATTTT | TRBV10-3 | . | many | 14 | TRBJ1-5
CASSQSSLAEQYF | TGTGCCAGCAGCCAATCCAGCCTGGCCGAGCAGTACTTC | TRBV3-1 | . | . | 13 | TRBJ2-7
CASSFPGSYTF | TGTGCCAGCAGTTTCCCAGGAAGCTACACCTTC | TRBV6-2/TRBV6-3 | . | many | 11 | TRBJ1-2
CASSQGGSDYGYTF | TGTGCCAGCAGCCAAGGAGGGTCCGACTATGGCTACACCTTC | TRBV4-2 | . | few | 14 | TRBJ1-2